What follows is one T cell receptor beta chain and its context. The antigen it recognizes is unknown. Per-nucleotide qualities are absent, and no much larger clonotype sits a single base away. TCRbeta CDR3 regions were amplified from genomic DNA by means of the immunoSEQ Assay, a bias-controlled multiplex PCR. Regarding the original processing steps: The number of nucleated cells in each sample was estimated by amplification of reference gene primers within the assay. To quantify the absolute abundance of each unique TCRbeta CDR3 rearrangement, sequence reads were collapsed and filtered. For each sample, productive Simpson clonality was calculated as the square root of Simpson's diversity index over productive rearrangements. This is the immuneACCESS table as TCRdb keeps it, with only in-frame sequences that have V and J called. A part of the clones is gone; compared with another copy, unresolved V genes explain less than half, and the rest is unexplained. That table furnishes V, J and clone size, whereas the DNA furnished D and trimming. This sample holds 150,000 to 200,000 clones; roughly 85% were observed only once. The top ten clones comprise over 7.5% of the sample.

Whole blood was collected in K2EDTA tubes by collaborating institutions according to the institutions' own protocols. For TCRbeta analysis, collaborator samples were shipped as frozen whole blood, as isolated PBMCs, or as DNA extracted from either sample type. This sample is drawn from a study of blood T cell repertoires in COVID-19 (dated by TCRdb to 2019 to 2021). In terms of the full investigation: The collaborator samples originated in the United States, Italy and Spain and spanned the acute and convalescent phases of COVID-19. The prospective study material was composed of cDNA or gDNA derived from T cells, B-cell-depleted T cells, or PBMCs. Deeply sampled blood TCRbeta repertoires from subjects exposed to, actively infected with, or recovered from COVID-19 were included in the dataset. The repertoires were released in a freely available public database intended as a resource for research on the immune response to SARS-CoV-2. Samples came from the ongoing ImmuneRACE study (first 160 participants) plus 1,254 subjects from 6 global collaborators. A de-identified subject ID, COVID-19 status, age in years and sex were almost always included in the sample metadata. Where available, HLA class I and class II types were obtained from metadata supplied by the sample provider rather than from assay-based typing. General findings and caveats noted by the study authors: How much clinical and demographic metadata was included differed by source and by participant, and the metadata was provided uncurated.

The CDR3 runs 14 residues from the cysteine to the phenylalanine. The sequence is cut down to CDR3 DNA, 42 bases in frame from base 1. The germline V gene specifies SGDLS as CDR1 and YYNGEE as CDR2. V is pruned by 7 bases and J by 6 bases, leaving 9 bases of the junction without a gene match. Recombination joined TRBV9 with TRBJ2-7; TRBD2 fits 11 bases in the junction. The sequence derives from a man aged 45-60 years with active or convalescent COVID-19. The sample consisted of peripheral blood. The DNA reads TGTGCCAGCTCGACCCTAGCGGGAGGTGGCGAGCAGTACTTC. It encodes CASSTLAGGGEQYF.